One sample yielded the 21 T cell receptor beta chains listed below, sequenced in a study of blood T cell repertoires in COVID-19. The table came from immunoSEQ multiplex PCR; TCRdb's copy has only in-frame clones and leaves some out. The profile covers some 120,000 clones, with roughly 79% appearing a single time and around 20% taken by the ten largest. Sequences were obtained from peripheral blood. The receptor set was obtained from a man older than 75 with acute or convalescent COVID-19.

V is TRBV28 and J is TRBJ1-4; a possible D gene is TRBD1 (5 bases). Trimming took 2 bases from V and 5 from J, leaving 12 bases between them. CDR1 and CDR2 from the germline V gene are MDHEN and SYDVKM. The CDR3 covers 15 residues. The CDR3 nucleotides are TGTGCCAGCAGTTTAAATGGCAAGGGGAATGAAAAACTGTTTTTT. This translates into CASSLNGKGNEKLFF.

V is TRBV6-2 or TRBV6-3 and J is TRBJ1-1; 9 bases match TRBD1. The CDR3 has 12 residues. Germline V CDR1 and CDR2: MNHEY, SVGEGT. With V trimmed by 5 bases and J by 12 bases, 7 bases remained unmatched. Here the CDR3 DNA reads TGTGCCAGCAGTCGCTTACAGGGGGCGACTTTCTTT. It is translated as CASSRLQGATFF.

The gene calls are TRBV2 and TRBJ2-2; D is undetermined. CDR1 and CDR2 (germline): SNHLY, FYNNEI. The CDR3 totals 15 residues. V was trimmed by 2 bases and J by 2 bases, leaving 9 bases between them. CDR3 sequence: CASSESVANTGELFF. The CDR3 DNA follows: TGTGCCAGCAGTGAATCGGTAGCTAACACCGGGGAGCTGTTTTTT.

This clone was observed a handful of times. V usage is TRBV2 and J usage is TRBJ1-2; D call uncertain. V lost 0 bases to trimming and J lost 5 bases, with 7 bases between them. The CDR3 length is 13 residues. The germline V gene has CDR1 SNHLY and CDR2 FYNNEI. This CDR3 reads CASSEASKYGYTF. The CDR3 nucleotides are TGTGCCAGCAGTGAAGCGAGTAAATATGGCTACACCTTC.

In its sample, this clone was seen once. The chain employs TRBV5-1 and TRBJ1-4; D ambiguous. Germline lookup yields CDR1 SGHRS and CDR2 YFSETQ. The CDR3 length is 14 residues. V shed 4 bases and J shed 2 bases, with 9 bases lying between them. The CDR3 DNA sequence: TGCGCCAGCAGCCTCGGAGGTACTAATGAAAAACTGTTTTTT. This codes for CASSLGGTNEKLFF.

There are a few counts of this clone. The chain links TRBV3-1 (or the pseudogene TRBV3-2) to TRBJ2-7; D ambiguous. The germline V gene has CDR1 LGHDT and CDR2 YNNKEL (reference sequence). V was shortened by 2 bases and J by 3 bases, with 11 bases between the two germline ends. The CDR3 has 14 amino acids. CDR3 sequence reads: CASSQMYSNYEQYF. CDR3 in DNA: TGTGCCAGCAGCCAAATGTACAGCAACTACGAGCAGTACTTC.

The J gene is TRBJ1-2, the V gene TRBV6-1; D possibly corresponds to TRBD1 (6 bases). V lost 0 bases to trimming and J lost 6 bases, with 11 bases between them. Germline-derived CDR1 and CDR2 are MNHNS and SASEGT. The CDR3 has 14 amino acids. DNA of the CDR3: TGTGCCAGCAGTGAAGCGCAGGGGTACGATGGCTACACCTTC. Translated, it gives CASSEAQGYDGYTF.

This clone was detected only a few times. The J gene is TRBJ1-1, the V gene TRBV4-1; no clear D gene. Trimming left V 0 bases short and J 2 bases short, with 10 bases between. Germline-derived CDR1 and CDR2 are MGHRA and YSYEKL. The CDR3 sequence is 15 residues long. Here the CDR3 DNA reads TGCGCCAGCAGCCAAGACCAAGCTGTTAACACTGAAGCTTTCTTT. Its translation is CASSQDQAVNTEAFF.

This chain joins TRBV6-2 or TRBV6-3 and TRBJ1-4; D might be TRBD1 (5 bases). The CDR3 length is 12 residues. V lost 5 bases and J 7 bases, leaving 8 bases between the germline ends. Germline-derived CDR1 and CDR2 are MNHEY and SVGEGT. CDR3 DNA: TGTGCCAGCAGTGGACACGGTGAAAAACTGTTTTTT. The encoded protein is CASSGHGEKLFF.

The chain carries TRBV10-3 and TRBJ2-2, with 11 bases fitting TRBD1. Losses at the gene ends were 6 bases for V and 2 bases for J; bases not matched to a gene: 2. From germline, CDR1 is ENHRY and CDR2 SYGVKD. This CDR3 is built from 15 residues. The CDR3 DNA reads as TGTGCCATCAGGGGGACAGGGGGAAACACCGGGGAGCTGTTTTTT. Amino acid sequence: CAIRGTGGNTGELFF.

This clone was found a few times. The chain employs TRBV10-3 and TRBJ2-6, with 7 bases identical to TRBD1. CDR1 is ENHRY, CDR2 SYGVKD, per germline. The CDR3 covers 15 residues. V was clipped by 8 bases and J by 4 bases; unmatched bases: 8. The CDR3 nucleotides are TGTGCCATCGGGGGTAGGGGGCCAGGGGCCAACGTCCTGACTTTC. This encodes CAIGGRGPGANVLTF.

About this clone: This sample also contains other DNA sequences that code for the same CDR3. The V and J genes are TRBV29-1 and TRBJ2-2; 9 nucleotides match TRBD1. The CDR3 contains 15 residues. Trimming at V came to 5 bases and at J to 2 bases, leaving 6 bases not matched to a gene. Germline assignment: CDR1 SQVTM and CDR2 ANQGSEA. DNA for the CDR3: TGCAGCGTTCGCACGGGACAGGGAAACACCGGGGAGCTGTTTTTT. Its protein is CSVRTGQGNTGELFF.

The rearrangement joins TRBV30 to TRBJ2-3; tentatively, D is TRBD2 (5 bases). Germline lookup yields CDR1 GTSNPN and CDR2 SVGIG (reference sequence). V dropped 0 bases and J dropped 2 bases, with 9 bases sitting between them. The CDR3 covers 14 residues. CDR3: CAWSVQAVTDTQYF. CDR3 sequence (DNA): TGTGCCTGGAGTGTACAAGCGGTCACAGATACGCAGTATTTT.

This clone was seen only a few times. Other DNA variants within this sample encode the same CDR3. The J gene is TRBJ1-2, the V gene TRBV9; perhaps TRBD1 as D (5 bases). CDR1 is SGDLS, CDR2 YYNGEE, per germline. This CDR3 has 13 amino acids. Deletions cut 2 bases from V and 1 base from J, with 6 bases between. The CDR3 here is CASSVDSNYGYTF. The CDR3 DNA reads TGTGCCAGCAGCGTCGACAGTAACTATGGCTACACCTTC.

J is TRBJ1-6 and V is TRBV14; tentative D call: TRBD1 (6 bases). Per the germline V gene, CDR1 is SGHDN and CDR2 is FVKESK. V was trimmed by 2 bases and J by 9 bases, leaving 8 bases between them. The CDR3 runs 13 residues. The CDR3 nucleotides read TGTGCCAGCAGCCAATTGGACAGTTCACCCCTCCACTTT. It specifies CASSQLDSSPLHF.

The rearrangement joins TRBV6-2 or TRBV6-3 to TRBJ1-5, with 7 bases matching TRBD1. V dropped 5 bases and J dropped 3; count of bases not matched to a gene: 10. This CDR3 spans 16 amino acids. Germline V lookup: CDR1 MNHEY, CDR2 SVGEGT. CDR3 residues: CASSMVPGGYNQPQHF. The CDR3 nucleotides read TGTGCCAGCAGTATGGTGCCAGGGGGTTACAATCAGCCCCAGCATTTT.

This clone was seen ten or more times. For the CDR3, the DNA is TGTGCCAGCAGCCCAGATAGCGGGGGGGCTTTTGGGGAGCTGTTTTTT. Translated: CASSPDSGGAFGELFF. V is TRBV5-4 and J is TRBJ2-2; 11 bases agree with TRBD2. Trimming at V came to 4 bases and at J to 8 bases, leaving 10 bases not matched to a gene. The germline V gene encodes CDR1 SGHNT and CDR2 YYREEE (reference sequence). The CDR3 spans 16 residues. Looking up the rest from reference TRBV5-4 and TRBJ2-2 gives the full variable domain: ETGVTQSPTHLIKTRGQQVTLRCSSQSGHNTVSWYQQALGQGPQFIFQYYREEENGRGNFPPRFSGLQFPNYSSELNVNALELDDSALYLCASSPDSGGAFGELFFGEGSRLTVL.

The chain recombines TRBV19 with TRBJ2-7; 7 bases map to TRBD1. CDR3 length: 11 residues. Germline values: CDR1 LNHDA, CDR2 SQIVND (reference sequence). Trimming cost V 8 bases and J 4 bases; bases outside gene matches: 2. The CDR3 nucleotides are TGTGCCAGTGGGGACAGATACGAGCAGTACTTC. Protein sequence: CASGDRYEQYF.

The CDR3 nucleotides are TGCGCCAGCAGCTTGGCCCGTGAGCAGTTCTTC. Its translation: CASSLAREQFF. The chain combines TRBV5-1 with TRBJ2-1, with D unresolved. In germline, CDR1 is SGHRS, CDR2 YFSETQ. The ends were cut back, 0 bases at V and 9 bases at J, with 4 bases in the middle. This CDR3 contains 11 residues.

The chain carries TRBV5-1 and TRBJ2-1; 12 bases map to TRBD2. With 0 bases clipped from V and 2 bases from J, the junction kept 0 bases outside the gene matches. The length of the CDR3 is 16 residues. Germline loops: CDR1 SGHRS, CDR2 YFSETQ. The CDR3 here is CASSLGLAGAYNEQFF. For the CDR3, the DNA is TGCGCCAGCAGCTTGGGACTAGCGGGGGCCTACAATGAGCAGTTCTTC.

This chain joins TRBV7-8 and TRBJ2-3; TRBD1 matches at 7 bases. V lost 5 bases, J lost 0 bases, and 8 bases stayed unmatched. The CDR3 extends over 16 amino acids. Germline V gives CDR1 SGHVS, CDR2 FQNEAQ. CDR3 residues: CASSNTGVYSTDTQYF. The CDR3 DNA sequence: TGTGCCAGCAGCAACACAGGGGTTTATAGCACAGATACGCAGTATTTT.